Sequencing of this T cell receptor (beta chain) was carried out in a study of T cell responses to AZD1222 COVID-19 vaccine. On this clone: Antigen specificity is unknown.

Profiling relied on immunoSEQ multiplex PCR, and the TCRdb table lists in-frame clones only, not all of them. The table lists tens of thousands of clones, roughly 90% of them singletons. Study observations and caveats: Donors were chiefly white British, with a greater number of females, and clonal diversity was perhaps underestimated.

The receptor was derived from an adult in good health. The sample was peripheral blood, taken on day 0 of AZD1222 vaccination.

CDR3 DNA: TGTGCCAGCAGCCCTACCGGACAGGGCTTCTTTGCAACTAATGAAAAACTGTTTTTT. This encodes CASSPTGQGFFATNEKLFF. This chain links TRBV7-9 with TRBJ1-4, with 8 bases that match TRBD1. Germline CDR1 and CDR2: SEHNR and FQNEAQ (reference sequence). The junction had 14 bases not matched to a gene; V was cut back by 5 bases and J by 0 bases. CDR3 length: 19 residues.